The clone carrying this TCR beta chain was found a few times. Its antigen is unknown. TCRdb analysed the reads with MiXCR anew, one entry per CDR3 protein. The sample shows 900,000 to 950,000 distinct CDR3 sequences, around 30% of them seen only once. This entry belongs to a study of T cell repertoires in cytomegalovirus infection. Sample: cultured CD8+ T cells from PBMCs, taken from culture after CMV antigen stimulation. The sequence was collected from a human donor in good health (CMV status not recorded). Some clones in this sample may be carry-over from other donors' samples.

CDR3 loop: CASSLLQGDLNTEAFF. In DNA, the CDR3 is TGTGCCAGCAGCTTACTCCAGGGGGACCTGAACACTGAAGCTTTCTTT. The chain couples TRBV7-2 to TRBJ1-1; 7 nucleotides agree with TRBD1. Germline CDR1 and CDR2: SGHTA and FQGNSA. This CDR3 contains 16 residues. V was pared by 2 bases and J by 0 bases, with 6 bases of the junction left unmatched.